The TCR beta chain described here comes from a study of blood T cell repertoires in COVID-19. Study at large: COVID-19 samples, acute and convalescent, were from the United States, Italy and Spain. Nucleic acid was either cDNA or gDNA, and it came from T cells, B-cell-depleted T cells, or PBMCs.

As processed by the authors: Amplification of reference gene primers provided the estimated nucleated cell counts. The method was immunoSEQ multiplex PCR; TCRdb's version includes in-frame clones alone and lacks a portion of them. V and J calls and clone size are copied from that table; D and trimming were computed from the DNA. The data contain fewer than 500,000 clones, roughly four fifths of them seen just once; the ten biggest clones take up about 1%. Germline lookup yields CDR1 SGHVS and CDR2 FNYEAQ. This CDR3 comprises 13 residues. The V end was cut by 1 base, the J end by 4 bases, with 5 bases between.

The chain is built from TRBV7-6 and TRBJ1-3; D is ambiguous. The receptor was isolated from a human donor with acute or convalescent COVID-19. The donor label of this sample is uncertain. The sample comprised peripheral blood. CDR3: CASSLEAGNTIYF. CDR3 nucleotide sequence: TGTGCCAGCAGCTTAGAAGCCGGAAACACCATATATTTT.